This T cell receptor (beta chain) was observed in a study of blood T cell repertoires in COVID-19. Overall study: Researchers got acute and convalescent COVID-19 samples from the United States, Italy and Spain. From T cells, B-cell-depleted T cells, or PBMCs came the material, which was cDNA or gDNA.

Residents of over 20 US areas, aged about 18 to 95 years, made up the participants. Trimming pared 3 bases from V and 3 bases from J, leaving 5 bases between. Germline V gene lookup returns CDR1 MGHDK and CDR2 SYGVNS. This CDR3 comprises 12 residues. Sequencing was performed with immunoSEQ multiplex PCR; in TCRdb, only in-frame clones are kept and a portion is missing. The table lists some 300,000 clones, around 90% of them singletons. V usage is TRBV25-1 and J usage is TRBJ2-5; D gene unclear. This TCR derives from a woman aged 18-30 years with acute COVID-19. Sequencing used PBMCs or T cells enriched from blood (not recorded which). The CDR3 spells CASSDYEETQYF. CDR3 DNA: TGTGCCAGCAGTGATTATGAAGAGACCCAGTACTTC.